This is a list of T cell receptor beta chains from one sample in a study of response to subunit inactivated influenza vaccine. TCRdb re-derived calls from the RT-PCR reads in MiXCR, one entry per CDR3 protein. The sample lists over 450,000 distinct CDR3 sequences, 10% to 15% occurring once. The input for sequencing was PBMCs from blood, taken roughly 45 days after vaccination. The receptors were sampled from a middle-aged man who received an inactivated influenza vaccine. Each CDR3 is given with its conserved first and last residue. The D gene is left open where the match is weak. Only some rows state a clone size, as once, few, many or a class for expanded clones.

v_gene,j_gene,d_gene,abundance,CDR3nt,CDR3aa
TRBV20-1,TRBJ1-6,NA,NA,TGCAGTGCTACGTTCTCAGACCCAATAAATTCACCCCTCCACTTT,CSATFSDPINSPLHF
TRBV7-9,TRBJ1-3,NA,NA,TGTGCCAGCAGCCCCGGGTGGGAGACTGGAAACACCATATATTTT,CASSPGWETGNTIYF
TRBV11-2,TRBJ2-7,NA,few,TGTGCCAGCAGCTTAGATAGGACCCAGGGGAATTCTCGCGAGCAGTACTTC,CASSLDRTQGNSREQYF
TRBV15,TRBJ2-7,TRBD1,NA,TGTGCCACCAGCAGAAATCGGGACAGCATCGGCGAGCAGTACTTC,CATSRNRDSIGEQYF
TRBV27,TRBJ1-6,NA,few,TGTGCCAGCAGTCCTTGGGGAGATCTCTATAATTCACCCCTCCACTTT,CASSPWGDLYNSPLHF
TRBV12-3/TRBV12-4,TRBJ2-5,NA,NA,TGTGCCAGCAGCGGCCTTTCCGAAGAGACCCAGTACTTC,CASSGLSEETQYF
TRBV2,TRBJ2-3,NA,NA,TGTGCCAGCAGGGCTAGTTCATCTACGCAGTATTTT,CASRASSSTQYF
TRBV12-3/TRBV12-4,TRBJ1-1,NA,few,TGTGCCAGCAGTTCGACAGGCCCCATGAACACTGAAGCTTTCTTT,CASSSTGPMNTEAFF
TRBV6-2/TRBV6-3,TRBJ2-1,TRBD2,many,TGTGCCAGCAGTATCTGGAGCGGGAGGGTATACAATGAGCAGTTCTTC,CASSIWSGRVYNEQFF
TRBV4-2,TRBJ2-4,TRBD2,NA,TGTGCCAGCAGCCACATGACTAGCGCGGACATTCAGTACTTC,CASSHMTSADIQYF
TRBV7-2,TRBJ2-1,NA,NA,TGTGCCAGCAGCTCGGGTAGCCACAATGAGCAGTTCTTC,CASSSGSHNEQFF
TRBV6-2/TRBV6-3,TRBJ2-7,NA,NA,TGTGCCAGCAGTTACACCGGACGAAGCCCCGAGCAGTACTTC,CASSYTGRSPEQYF
TRBV5-1,TRBJ2-1,TRBD2,few,TGCGCCAGCCGTCGCCTCGGGACTAGCGGGAAGAATGAGCAGTTCTTC,CASRRLGTSGKNEQFF
TRBV7-2,TRBJ1-1,NA,few,TGTGCCAGCAGCCCCCGAGGGGATTTGAACACTGAAGCTTTCTTT,CASSPRGDLNTEAFF
TRBV10-2,TRBJ2-7,TRBD1,few,TGCGCCAGCAGAGACCGGGACAGGGGATCCTACGAGCAGTACTTC,CASRDRDRGSYEQYF
TRBV3-1,TRBJ2-7,NA,NA,TGTGCCAGCAGCCAACCTCGAAACTACGAGCAGTACTTC,CASSQPRNYEQYF
TRBV7-2,TRBJ1-6,TRBD1,many,TGTGCCAGCAGCCGACAGGGGGGCAATTCACCCCTCCACTTT,CASSRQGGNSPLHF
TRBV4-1,TRBJ1-1,NA,many,TGCGCCAGCAGCCAAGATGTGGGGGAAAGTACTGAAGCTTTCTTT,CASSQDVGESTEAFF
TRBV20-1,TRBJ2-7,TRBD1,once,TGCAGTGCTGCCGGGACAGGGGCCTACGAGCAGTACTTC,CSAAGTGAYEQYF
TRBV20-1,TRBJ2-3,NA,many,TGCAGTGCCTTGTTCGGGCAACTTCTGGGGGCAGATACGCAGTATTTT,CSALFGQLLGADTQYF
TRBV2,TRBJ1-1,NA,NA,TGTGCCAGCACAGGGGACATGAACACTGAAGCTTTCTTT,CASTGDMNTEAFF
TRBV6-1,TRBJ1-2,NA,few,TGTGCCAGCTCCCGGACCCTTCGGGGTCATAACTATGGCTACACCTTC,CASSRTLRGHNYGYTF
TRBV2,TRBJ2-6,NA,few,TGTGCCAGCAGGGGGAGTCTTGGCAGCTACTCTGGGGCCAACGTCCTGACTTTC,CASRGSLGSYSGANVLTF
TRBV27,TRBJ2-5,TRBD2,few,TGTGCCAGCAGTTTTACTTCGGGACTAAGAGAAGGGACCCAGTACTTC,CASSFTSGLREGTQYF
TRBV9,TRBJ2-7,NA,few,TGTGCCAGCAGCGTAGGCCATGGAGGGGACCAGCAGTACTTC,CASSVGHGGDQQYF
TRBV20-1,TRBJ2-5,TRBD1,few,TGCAGTGCCGCCGGACAGGGTATCGAGACCCAGTACTTC,CSAAGQGIETQYF
TRBV4-1,TRBJ1-2,TRBD1,few,TGCGCCAGCAGCCAAGATCCGGACAGGCTCTATGGCTACACCTTC,CASSQDPDRLYGYTF
TRBV19,TRBJ2-7,TRBD1,NA,TGTGCCAGTAGTACTGACCTCTCAACAGGGGCATACGAGCAGTACTTC,CASSTDLSTGAYEQYF
TRBV5-5,TRBJ2-7,NA,NA,TGTGCCAGCAGCTTGACGGCTGCCTACGAGCAGTACTTC,CASSLTAAYEQYF
TRBV21-1,TRBJ2-1,NA,NA,TGTGCCAGCCTAACAAGCAAAAAGCGGATCAATGAGCAGTTCTTC,CASLTSKKRINEQFF
TRBV12-3/TRBV12-4,TRBJ2-1,TRBD1,once,TGTGCCAGCAGTCCGGACAGGGCGGCGGATGAGCAGTTCTTC,CASSPDRAADEQFF
TRBV7-9,TRBJ1-4,NA,NA,TGTGCCAGCAGCTCGGCCGGGACACTCGAAAAACTGTTTTTT,CASSSAGTLEKLFF
TRBV7-2,TRBJ1-2,NA,few,TGTGCCAGCAGCAAGGGAGGTGGCACCCGAAACTATGGCTACACCTTC,CASSKGGGTRNYGYTF
TRBV12-3/TRBV12-4,TRBJ2-3,TRBD2,NA,TGTGCCAGCAGTTCCCACCCAGGCGGGGGGAACACAGATACGCAGTATTTT,CASSSHPGGGNTDTQYF
TRBV4-2,TRBJ2-2,TRBD2,once,TGTGCCAGCAGCCCAAGCGGGAGGGACACCGGGGAGCTGTTTTTT,CASSPSGRDTGELFF
TRBV3-1,TRBJ2-1,NA,NA,TGTGCCAGCAGCCAAGATCTCAGTAAGTTGAGAGAGCAGTTCTTC,CASSQDLSKLREQFF
TRBV6-1,TRBJ1-4,NA,few,TGTGCCAGCAGTGACCTCGGGACAGAAAAACTGTTTTTT,CASSDLGTEKLFF
TRBV20-1,TRBJ2-7,NA,NA,TGCAGTGCACAGGGCGGGACTGGGGACGAGCAGTACTTC,CSAQGGTGDEQYF
TRBV29-1,TRBJ2-7,NA,NA,TGCAGCGTTGTTGGCAGTGCCTACGAGCAGTACTTC,CSVVGSAYEQYF
TRBV6-2/TRBV6-3,TRBJ2-7,TRBD1,few,TGTGCCAGCAGGGGGGACAGATACGAGCAGTACTTC,CASRGDRYEQYF
TRBV5-1,TRBJ1-2,NA,few,TGCGCCAGCAGCCTGACGGGGACGTTCTATGGCTACACCTTC,CASSLTGTFYGYTF
TRBV14,TRBJ2-1,TRBD2,few,TGTGCCAGCAGTCGAACGGGACTAGCGGGGGACCAGCAGTTCTTC,CASSRTGLAGDQQFF